These 30 T cell receptor beta chains share one sample of origin, sequenced in a study of Graves' ophthalmopathy and Graves' hyperthyroidism. Scientists amplified the TCR beta CDR3 regions from RNA transcripts. HTBI-primed RT-PCR formed the first round, and a multiplex PCR formed the second. TCRdb reprocessed the multiplex PCR reads via MiXCR and lists one record per CDR3 protein. Altogether over a million distinct CDR3 sequences are present, less than 45% being singletons, with the ten largest covering around 10%. The sample comprised peripheral blood or thyroid tissue (not recorded which). The receptors come from an adult man with Graves' hyperthyroidism.

This clonotype was observed many times. V usage is TRBV5-1 and J usage is TRBJ1-1; a weak D match, TRBD1 (5 bases). V was trimmed by 5 bases and J by 4 bases, leaving 15 bases between them. Per germline, CDR1 SGHRS and CDR2 YFSETQ. The CDR3 runs 14 residues. The CDR3 sequence: CASSQDIRGTEAFF. The CDR3 DNA reads TGCGCCAGCAGTCAGGACATCCGAGGCACTGAAGCTTTCTTT.

CDR3 coding DNA: TGTGCCTCGGGGGGAGAAACGTACTTC. Translated: CASGGETYF. The chain employs TRBV12-3 or TRBV12-4 and TRBJ2-7; TRBD2 aligns across 7 bases. J lost 12 bases, V lost 11 bases, and 7 bases had no gene match. CDR3 size: 9 residues.

This clonotype has only one observation. The chain combines TRBV25-1 with TRBJ1-2; a possible D gene is TRBD1 (5 bases). The length of the CDR3 is 16 residues. V lost 10 bases to trimming and J lost 4 bases, with 25 bases between them. Germline CDR1 and CDR2: MGHDK and SYGVNS. CDR3 bases: TGTGCCACCAACCAGGCTCCTATACAGGTTCTCTATGGCTACACCTTC. Translating it yields CATNQAPIQVLYGYTF.

This clonotype was counted a single time. V usage is TRBV20-1 and J usage is TRBJ1-2; TRBD1 might be the D (5 bases). The CDR3 totals 13 residues. Trimming took 3 bases from V and 6 from J, leaving 14 bases between them. Germline V gene sequence: CDR1 DFQATT, CDR2 SNEGSKA (reference sequence). CDR3 sequence reads: CSASSGTRDGYTF. CDR3 coding DNA: TGCAGTGCTAGTTCCGGGACCCGCGATGGCTACACCTTC.

This clonotype was observed at least ten times. V gene TRBV10-3 combines with J gene TRBJ2-5; possible D gene TRBD2, 6 bases. Germline V gene data show CDR1 as ENHRY and CDR2 as SYGVKD. The CDR3 spans 15 residues. V was clipped by 0 bases and J by 5 bases, with 13 bases between them. In DNA, the CDR3 is TGTGCCATCAGTGAGTCGACGGCAGGGAGGGAGACCCAGTACTTC. Residues: CAISESTAGRETQYF.

As for this clonotype: With a much larger clone just one base away, this may be a read error. V usage is TRBV12-3 or TRBV12-4 and J usage is TRBJ1-5; D might be TRBD1 (6 bases). V shed 5 bases and J shed 7 bases, with 15 bases lying between them. This CDR3 region has 14 residues. CDR3 nucleotides: TGTGCCAGCAGTCTTCAGGGGACCTACCAGCCCCAGCATTTT. This encodes CASSLQGTYQPQHF.

The chain is built from TRBV19 and TRBJ2-5, with D unresolved. Germline V gives CDR1 LNHDA, CDR2 SQIVND (reference sequence). Trimming cost V 3 bases and J 4 bases, with 12 bases left between them. The CDR3 spans 14 residues. The CDR3 nucleotides are TGTGCCAGTAGTATCGGTGGGTCTGGAGAGACCCAGTACTTC. It yields the protein CASSIGGSGETQYF.

This clonotype was seen once. The chain combines TRBV2 with TRBJ1-4; maybe TRBD1 (5 bases). This CDR3 spans 13 amino acids. Trimming took off 4 bases at V and 7 bases at J, with 10 bases between the two ends. The V gene's germline CDR1 is SNHLY and CDR2 FYNNEI. The CDR3 loop is CASSAGMTEKLFF. The CDR3 DNA follows: TGTGCCAGCAGTGCAGGGATGACTGAAAAACTGTTTTTT.

This clonotype was seen a handful of times. The chain uses TRBV11-2 and TRBJ2-7, with 7 bases aligning to TRBD1. Germline CDR1 is SGHAT and CDR2 is FQNNGV. V was pared by 4 bases and J by 3 bases, with 6 bases of the junction left unmatched. CDR3 length: 14 residues. The CDR3 here is CASSSTRTGYEQYF. DNA of the CDR3: TGTGCCAGCAGCTCAACCCGGACAGGCTACGAGCAGTACTTC. The full variable domain, its missing parts supplied by reference TRBV11-2 and TRBJ2-7, is EAGVAQSPRYKIIEKRQSVAFWCNPISGHATLYWYQQILGQGPKLLIQFQNNGVVDDSQLPKDRFSAERLKGVDSTLKIQPAKLEDSAVYLCASSSTRTGYEQYFGPGTRLTVT.

The chain employs TRBV7-9 and TRBJ1-5; 8 bases are a match to TRBD1. Per the germline V gene, CDR1 is SEHNR and CDR2 is FQNEAQ (reference sequence). V lost 6 bases, J lost 8 bases, and 12 bases stayed unmatched. The CDR3 totals 15 residues. This CDR3 reads CASSPYRQGREPQHF. CDR3 nucleotide sequence: TGTGCCAGCAGTCCCTACCGACAGGGGAGGGAGCCCCAGCATTTT.

As for this clonotype: An end of the junction does not agree with germline; a read error may underlie this. This chain joins TRBV4-3 and TRBJ2-2; no definite D call. Germline V gene data show CDR1 as LGHNA and CDR2 as YSLEER. This CDR3 is built from 14 residues. This CDR3 reads CANSQDFLPRELFF. The CDR3 nucleotides read TGCGCCAACAGCCAAGATTTTCTCCCCCGGGAGCTGTTTTTT.

This clonotype turned up a few times. The chain employs TRBV4-3 and TRBJ2-7; D possibly uses TRBD1 or TRBD2 (6 bases each). Germline assignment: CDR1 LGHNA and CDR2 YSLEER. V was trimmed by 1 base and J by 5 bases, leaving 18 bases between them. This CDR3 contains 16 residues. CDR3 nucleotides: TGCGCCAGCAGCCAAGGGGGGGCGGGGCGTATTAACGAGCAGTACTTC. Translation gives CASSQGGAGRINEQYF.

The chain couples TRBV29-1 to TRBJ1-1; no reliable D call. Germline V lookup: CDR1 SQVTM, CDR2 ANQGSEA. This CDR3 is 12 amino acids long. The germline V and J ends were trimmed by 6 bases and 1 base, with 9 bases remaining between them. The CDR3 region has the DNA TGCAGCGTATCTCCCGGGAACACTGAAGCTTTCTTT. As protein: CSVSPGNTEAFF. The full variable domain, rest sourced from reference TRBV29-1 and TRBJ1-1, is SAVISQKPSRDICQRGTSLTIQCQVDSQVTMMFWYRQQPGQSLTLIATANQGSEATYESGFVIDKFPISRPNLTFSTLTVSNMSPEDSSIYLCSVSPGNTEAFFGQGTRLTVV.

The chain employs TRBV7-9 and TRBJ1-1; maybe TRBD1 (5 bases). The CDR3 loop spans 12 amino acids. The germline CDR1 and CDR2 sequences are SEHNR and FQNEAQ (reference sequence). Trimming removed 5 bases from V and 10 bases from J, with 14 bases in between. This CDR3 reads CASSLSGTGAFF. CDR3 sequence (DNA): TGTGCCAGCAGCCTGTCCGGGACGGGAGCTTTCTTT.

V and J are TRBV15 and TRBJ1-6, with TRBD1 matching over 8 bases. There are 16 residues in the CDR3. Trimming at V came to 1 base and at J to 7 bases, leaving 6 bases not matched to a gene. CDR1 is LNHNV, CDR2 YYDKDF, per germline (reference sequence). CDR3 DNA sequence: TGTGCCACCAGCAGAGCAGACAGGGGACTCAATTCACCCCTCCACTTT. Encoded protein: CATSRADRGLNSPLHF.

This clonotype has just a few counts. The chain links TRBV28 to TRBJ1-5, with D tentatively TRBD1 (5 bases). The CDR3 runs 15 residues. Trimming removed 4 bases at V and 0 bases at J, with 10 bases between. Germline assignment: CDR1 MDHEN and CDR2 SYDVKM. The CDR3 sequence is CASSWDPNSNQPQHF. CDR3 DNA: TGTGCCAGCAGTTGGGACCCGAATAGCAATCAGCCCCAGCATTTT.

This clonotype appeared many times. V and J are TRBV29-1 and TRBJ1-2; D may be TRBD1 (6 bases). This CDR3 spans 12 amino acids. The V end lost 5 bases, the J end lost 4 bases, and 11 bases lay between the germline ends. Germline V lookup: CDR1 SQVTM, CDR2 ANQGSEA. CDR3: CSVKGGPYGYTF. The CDR3 DNA reads as TGCAGCGTTAAGGGGGGGCCCTATGGCTACACCTTC. The full variable domain, with the rest looked up from reference TRBV29-1 and TRBJ1-2, is SAVISQKPSRDICQRGTSLTIQCQVDSQVTMMFWYRQQPGQSLTLIATANQGSEATYESGFVIDKFPISRPNLTFSTLTVSNMSPEDSSIYLCSVKGGPYGYTFGSGTRLTVV.

V is TRBV29-1 and J is TRBJ1-1; the D is unclear. The ends were cut back, 3 bases at V and 2 bases at J, with 10 bases in the middle. CDR1 and CDR2 from the germline V gene are SQVTM and ANQGSEA. CDR3 length: 13 residues. This CDR3 reads CSVESGPNTEAFF. The CDR3 nucleotides read TGCAGCGTTGAGTCTGGGCCAAACACTGAAGCTTTCTTT.

V is TRBV2 and J is TRBJ1-6; 10 nucleotides line up with TRBD1. This CDR3 has 15 amino acids. In germline, CDR1 is SNHLY, CDR2 FYNNEI. Germline trimming cut 2 bases from V and 10 bases from J; bases unmatched to any gene: 5. CDR3 sequence: CASSEPGQGISPLHF. The CDR3 nucleotides are TGTGCCAGCAGTGAACCGGGACAGGGGATATCACCCCTCCACTTT.

Comment on this clonotype: An end of the junction differs from the germline gene, which may be a read error. The CDR3, as DNA: TGTGCCAGCAGTCGGTCGACGGGAGGACCCCCTACCTACGAGCAGTACTTC. Translating it yields CASSRSTGGPPTYEQYF. The genes are TRBV10-3 and TRBJ2-7; TRBD2 agrees at 7 bases. CDR3 length: 17 amino acids. CDR1 ENHRY and CDR2 SYGVKD come from the germline V gene.

This clonotype was counted ten times or more. V is TRBV7-2 and J is TRBJ2-7, with 7 positions matching TRBD2. Germline trimming cut 1 base from V and 5 bases from J; bases unmatched to any gene: 14. The CDR3 length is 17 residues. In germline, CDR1 is SGHTA, CDR2 FQGNSA. The DNA for the CDR3 is TGTGCCAGCAGCTTAGTGGCTAGCGGCCGTCAGGCGGACGAGCAGTACTTC. Amino acids: CASSLVASGRQADEQYF.

J is TRBJ1-4 and V is TRBV20-1; 9 positions agree with TRBD1. This CDR3 spans 16 amino acids. The germline V gene encodes CDR1 DFQATT and CDR2 SNEGSKA (reference sequence). With 5 bases clipped from V and 1 base from J, the junction kept 8 bases outside the gene matches. The CDR3 nucleotides read TGCAGTGCTGGACCCCTGGGACAGGGAACTAATGAAAAACTGTTTTTT. It yields the protein CSAGPLGQGTNEKLFF.

This clonotype was counted many times. The CDR3 coding sequence is TGTGCCAGCAGCTCTGGACAGGGGCGAGAGACCCAGTACTTC. Its protein is CASSSGQGRETQYF. The rearrangement joins TRBV7-9 to TRBJ2-5, with 9 nucleotides matching TRBD1. CDR1 SEHNR and CDR2 FQNEAQ come from the germline V gene (reference sequence). The junction had 4 bases not matched to a gene; V was cut back by 4 bases and J by 4 bases. This CDR3 comprises 14 residues.

This clonotype was seen once. V usage is TRBV2 and J usage is TRBJ1-4; D unresolved. Trimming removed 3 bases at V and 3 bases at J, with 14 bases between. The V gene's germline CDR1 is SNHLY and CDR2 FYNNEI. The CDR3 covers 16 residues. The CDR3 spells CASSDGMSSANEKLFF. In nucleotides, the CDR3 is TGTGCCAGCAGTGACGGGATGAGTTCGGCTAATGAAAAACTGTTTTTT. Variable domain in full (rest from reference TRBV2 and TRBJ1-4): EPEVTQTPSHQVTQMGQEVILRCVPISNHLYFYWYRQILGQKVEFLVSFYNNEISEKSEIFDDQFSVERPDGSNFTLKIRSTKLEDSAMYFCASSDGMSSANEKLFFGSGTQLSVL.

This rearrangement joins TRBV4-1 to TRBJ2-7; D perhaps matches TRBD1 (5 bases). V was trimmed by 1 base and J by 2 bases, leaving 12 bases between them. The CDR3 sequence is 15 residues long. The germline V gene has CDR1 MGHRA and CDR2 YSYEKL. CDR3 DNA sequence: TGCGCCAGCAGCCAAGCGACAGACAGAACCTACGAGCAGTACTTC. The encoded protein is CASSQATDRTYEQYF.

This clonotype was detected only a few times. V gene TRBV3-1 combines with J gene TRBJ1-2; 7 bases fit TRBD1. The trim removed 4 bases at V and 6 bases at J, leaving 11 bases unmatched. Germline V lookup: CDR1 LGHDT, CDR2 YNNKEL (reference sequence). The CDR3 covers 15 residues. This CDR3 is CASSRTGLRLDGYTF. The CDR3 nucleotides are TGTGCCAGCAGCCGGACAGGCCTCCGCTTGGATGGCTACACCTTC.

This chain uses TRBV5-6 with TRBJ1-4; D remains unclear. This CDR3 spans 14 amino acids. V shed 7 bases and J shed 6 bases, with 16 bases lying between them. The germline gives CDR1 SGHDT, CDR2 YYEEEE. The CDR3 region is CASPEGPRDEKLFF. For the CDR3, the DNA is TGTGCCAGCCCGGAAGGGCCCCGGGATGAAAAACTGTTTTTT.

The CDR3 DNA sequence: TGTGCCAGTAGTAGGGGGGGGACAGGGGGCCCGAACACTGAAGCTTTCTTT. Its translation: CASSRGGTGGPNTEAFF. The chain couples TRBV19 to TRBJ1-1; TRBD1 matches 12 bases. Per germline, CDR1 LNHDA and CDR2 SQIVND (reference sequence). This CDR3 region has 17 residues. V lost 4 bases and J lost 1; bases outside the gene matches: 7. The full variable domain, its missing parts supplied by reference TRBV19 and TRBJ1-1, is DGGITQSPKYLFRKEGQNVTLSCEQNLNHDAMYWYRQDPGQGLRLIYYSQIVNDFQKGDIAEGYSVSREKKESFPLTVTSAQKNPTAFYLCASSRGGTGGPNTEAFFGQGTRLTVV.

This clonotype was observed many times. Since a much larger clone is just one base distant, this may be a read error. The chain uses TRBV7-2 and TRBJ2-2; D gene uncertain. The CDR3 has 14 residues. V gave up 3 bases and J gave up 3 bases, with 8 bases separating them. Per the germline V gene, CDR1 is SGHTA and CDR2 is FQGNSA. The CDR3 DNA follows: TGTGCCAGCAGCTTGGCTAACGACACCGGGGAGCTGTTTTTT. It encodes CASSLANDTGELFF. Together with reference TRBV7-2 and TRBJ2-2, the CDR3 gives the full variable domain: GAGVSQSPSNKVTEKGKDVELRCDPISGHTALYWYRQSLGQGLEFLIYFQGNSAPDKSGLPSDRFSAERTGGSVSTLTIQRTQQEDSAVYLCASSLANDTGELFFGEGSRLTVL.

This clonotype was observed a single time. The V gene is TRBV5-1, the J gene TRBJ1-1; D ambiguous. Germline V gene data show CDR1 as SGHRS and CDR2 as YFSETQ. This CDR3 contains 13 residues. Trimming took 6 bases from V and 1 from J, leaving 10 bases between them. CDR3 in amino acids: CASTLLENTEAFF. The DNA for the CDR3 is TGCGCCAGCACCCTTCTGGAGAACACTGAAGCTTTCTTT.